Shown below are 26 T cell receptor beta chains from a single sample sequenced in a study of CXCR3-negative and CXCR3-positive naive CD8 T cells. Study-wide results and limits: CXCR3-positive naive cells had TRB CDR3s that were more hydrophobic than CXCR3-negative naive cells had.

Preparation of TRB cDNA libraries relied on 5' RACE carrying UMI labels. TCRdb re-called the 5' RACE reads and catalogs CDR3 proteins one per entry, DNA excluded. Here the sample table reports tens of thousands of distinct CDR3 sequences. Antigens of these TCRs are unknown. Material: naive CXCR3+ CD8+ T cells from blood. The subset was: CD45RO-CCR7+CD27+CD95- naive CD8+ T cells expressing CXCR3 (TNR3+). Receptors originate from a human donor in good health. Some clones in this sample may be carry-over from other donors' samples.

This CDR3 is CASSFDRGGGNIQYF. The chain employs TRBV7-2 and TRBJ2-4; no DNA is available, so the TRBD1 call from TCRdb remains unchecked. Germline-derived CDR1 and CDR2 are SGHTA and FQGNSA. CDR3 size: 15 residues.

The rearrangement links TRBV12-3 or TRBV12-4 to TRBJ1-6; TCRdb's assignment of TRBD1 cannot be checked, as there is no DNA. The CDR3 contains 12 residues. The CDR3 spells CASSRDRRVLHF.

This chain connects TRBV19 to TRBJ1-2; TCRdb's D call, TRBD1, is unchecked because there is no DNA. The germline V gene encodes CDR1 LNHDA and CDR2 SQIVND (reference sequence). The CDR3 is 13 amino acids. The CDR3 is CASSHLAGDGYTF.

The rearrangement links TRBV7-2 to TRBJ1-6. Germline values: CDR1 SGHTA, CDR2 FQGNSA. The CDR3 contains 16 residues. This CDR3 is CASSPHTSSYNSPLHF.

The chain is built from TRBV29-1 and TRBJ2-7; the D gene TCRdb calls, TRBD2, cannot be checked with no DNA. Germline CDR1 SQVTM, CDR2 ANQGSEA. The CDR3 consists of 13 residues. This chain's CDR3 is CSAVAGDSYEQYF.

This sequence joins TRBV6-2 or TRBV6-3 and TRBJ2-1; TCRdb's D call of TRBD2 is untestable without DNA. Germline V gives CDR1 MNHEY, CDR2 SVGEGT. This CDR3 has 14 residues. CDR3 amino acids: CASSREGEIDEQFF.

The chain links TRBV6-6 to TRBJ2-3; TCRdb outputs TRBD1, but without DNA this stays unchecked. CDR3 length equals 13 residues. Germline CDR1 and CDR2: MNHNY and SVGAGI (reference sequence). CDR3 in amino acids: CASSRERADTQYF.

The chain employs TRBV3-1 and TRBJ1-1. Germline-derived CDR1 and CDR2 are LGHDT and YNNKEL (reference sequence). CDR3 length: 14 residues. The CDR3: CASSQDGPNTEAFF.

V gene TRBV9 combines with J gene TRBJ2-1; without DNA, the TCRdb call of TRBD2 cannot be checked. CDR3 length: 15 residues. Germline CDR1 SGDLS, CDR2 YYNGEE. CDR3 sequence reads: CASSSRAGGHNEQFF. The complete variable domain, with remaining parts taken from reference TRBV9 and TRBJ2-1, reads DSGVTQTPKHLITATGQRVTLRCSPRSGDLSVYWYQQSLDQGLQFLIQYYNGEERAKGNILERFSAQQFPDLHSELNLSSLELGDSALYFCASSSRAGGHNEQFFGPGTRLTVL.

The chain combines TRBV7-2 with TRBJ2-7. In germline, CDR1 is SGHTA, CDR2 FQGNSA. This CDR3 is built from 11 residues. The chain's CDR3 is CASSWGYEQYF. The whole variable domain, filled in from reference TRBV7-2 and TRBJ2-7, reads GAGVSQSPSNKVTEKGKDVELRCDPISGHTALYWYRQSLGQGLEFLIYFQGNSAPDKSGLPSDRFSAERTGGSVSTLTIQRTQQEDSAVYLCASSWGYEQYFGPGTRLTVT.

The chain combines TRBV27 with TRBJ2-7; TCRdb's assignment of TRBD1 cannot be checked, as there is no DNA. Germline V CDR1 and CDR2: MNHEY, SMNVEV (reference sequence). The CDR3 contains 13 residues. The CDR3 loop is CASSIDSTYEQYF.

The chain employs TRBV3-1 and TRBJ2-7. The germline gives CDR1 LGHDT, CDR2 YNNKEL (reference sequence). The CDR3 spans 13 residues. The CDR3 sequence is CASSYGPSYEQYF.

CDR3 in amino acids: CASSLTETASGANVLTF. This chain uses TRBV27 with TRBJ2-6; TCRdb outputs TRBD1, but without DNA this stays unchecked. This CDR3 is built from 17 residues. In germline, CDR1 is MNHEY, CDR2 SMNVEV (reference sequence). The whole variable domain, remainder taken from reference TRBV27 and TRBJ2-6, is EAQVTQNPRYLITVTGKKLTVTCSQNMNHEYMSWYRQDPGLGLRQIYYSMNVEVTDKGDVPEGYKVSRKEKRNFPLILESPSPNQTSLYFCASSLTETASGANVLTFGAGSRLTVL.

The chain recombines TRBV29-1 with TRBJ1-2; TCRdb reports TRBD1, a call that lacks DNA to check it against. CDR3 length: 15 residues. The germline gives CDR1 SQVTM, CDR2 ANQGSEA. The CDR3: CSVEDGQGPLTGYTF.

The V and J genes are TRBV2 and TRBJ1-4; TCRdb's assignment of TRBD1 cannot be checked, as there is no DNA. CDR3 size: 17 residues. CDR1 SNHLY and CDR2 FYNNEI come from the germline V gene. The CDR3 loop reads CASSSVPRQTLNEKLFF.

The chain joins TRBV20-1 to TRBJ1-1; TCRdb's D gene call, TRBD1, goes unchecked for lack of DNA. The germline V gene has CDR1 DFQATT and CDR2 SNEGSKA (reference sequence). The CDR3 covers 13 residues. The CDR3 loop is CSARRGGATEAFF.

The chain couples TRBV25-1 to TRBJ2-5. The germline CDR1 and CDR2 sequences are MGHDK and SYGVNS. The CDR3 consists of 14 residues. Here the CDR3 reads CASSEIYREETQYF.

V usage is TRBV6-5 and J usage is TRBJ1-5; with no DNA, the TCRdb D assignment of TRBD1 cannot be verified. The CDR3 is 15 residues long. Per germline, CDR1 MNHEY and CDR2 SVGAGI. The CDR3 sequence is CASSLGTGLGQPQHF.

This chain joins TRBV5-1 and TRBJ1-1. This CDR3 has 12 residues. From germline, CDR1 is SGHRS and CDR2 YFSETQ. This CDR3 is CASSKGGTEAFF.

The gene calls are TRBV19 and TRBJ1-5; TCRdb reports TRBD1, a call that lacks DNA to check it against. The CDR3 has 12 residues. Germline CDR1 LNHDA, CDR2 SQIVND (reference sequence). The CDR3 loop reads CASSIGTERQHF.

The V gene is TRBV6-5, the J gene TRBJ2-2; TCRdb picks TRBD2, but there is no DNA to check that call. Per germline, CDR1 MNHEY and CDR2 SVGAGI. The CDR3 has 13 amino acids. The CDR3 spells CAVAGGKTGELFF.

The V call is TRBV29-1, the J call TRBJ2-7; TCRdb's D call, TRBD1, is unchecked because there is no DNA. The CDR3 is made up of 12 amino acids. Germline CDR1 is SQVTM and CDR2 is ANQGSEA. CDR3 sequence reads: CSVGQSSYEQYF.

The chain is built from TRBV29-1 and TRBJ2-7; the TRBD2 assignment by TCRdb is unverifiable without DNA. There are 15 residues in the CDR3. Germline V gene sequence: CDR1 SQVTM, CDR2 ANQGSEA. CDR3: CSVDTFAGTSYEQYF.

The rearrangement joins TRBV7-9 to TRBJ2-3; the TCRdb call, TRBD1, lacks DNA for checking. This CDR3 is 15 amino acids long. Looked up from germline, CDR1 is SEHNR and CDR2 is FQNEAQ (reference sequence). The CDR3: CASSTRDRGQDTQYF.

The chain has TRBV11-2 and TRBJ2-2. The CDR3 loop spans 16 amino acids. Germline V lookup: CDR1 SGHAT, CDR2 FQNNGV. The CDR3 sequence is CASSARVLGPTGELFF.

This chain links TRBV19 with TRBJ2-1; TCRdb names TRBD1, which stays unverified in the absence of DNA. The germline gives CDR1 LNHDA, CDR2 SQIVND (reference sequence). The length of the CDR3 is 18 residues. The CDR3 here is CASSHKHTGTGGENEQFF. The full variable domain, with the rest looked up from reference TRBV19 and TRBJ2-1, is DGGITQSPKYLFRKEGQNVTLSCEQNLNHDAMYWYRQDPGQGLRLIYYSQIVNDFQKGDIAEGYSVSREKKESFPLTVTSAQKNPTAFYLCASSHKHTGTGGENEQFFGPGTRLTVL.